The 12 T cell receptor beta chains below come from one sample, sequenced in a study of T cell responses to AZD1222 COVID-19 vaccine. Using immunoSEQ multiplex PCR, the repertoire was profiled, and TCRdb retains in-frame clones only, with some absent. The sample has 95,000 to 150,000 clones; about 90% are singletons. The material was peripheral blood, obtained on day 0 of AZD1222 vaccination. These receptors originate from an adult in good health.

The genes are TRBV6-5 and TRBJ2-7; D is uncertain. V was clipped by 2 bases and J by 3 bases, with 11 bases between them. The CDR3 has 14 residues. CDR1 and CDR2 from the germline V gene are MNHEY and SVGAGI. The CDR3 nucleotides read TGTGCCAGCAGTTACGGTCCCAGCAACTACGAGCAGTACTTC. Protein: CASSYGPSNYEQYF.

The V gene is TRBV9, the J gene TRBJ2-2; D is uncertain. V was pared by 0 bases and J by 4 bases, with 13 bases between. There are 16 residues in the CDR3. CDR1 and CDR2 (germline): SGDLS, YYNGEE. The CDR3 reads CASSVESASVTGELFF. The DNA for the CDR3 is TGTGCCAGCAGCGTAGAGAGTGCGTCGGTCACCGGGGAGCTGTTTTTT. The full variable domain, in which reference TRBV9 and TRBJ2-2 provide the parts outside the CDR3, is DSGVTQTPKHLITATGQRVTLRCSPRSGDLSVYWYQQSLDQGLQFLIQYYNGEERAKGNILERFSAQQFPDLHSELNLSSLELGDSALYFCASSVESASVTGELFFGEGSRLTVL.

This clone was seen once. The genes are TRBV19 and TRBJ2-5; D may be TRBD1 (5 bases). Germline lookup yields CDR1 LNHDA and CDR2 SQIVND (reference sequence). This CDR3 has 14 amino acids. Trimming took off 0 bases at V and 5 bases at J, with 10 bases between the two ends. CDR3: CASSIDLGLETQYF. In DNA form, the CDR3 reads TGTGCCAGTAGTATAGATTTGGGGCTTGAGACCCAGTACTTC. Based on the CDR3 plus reference TRBV19 and TRBJ2-5, the full variable domain is DGGITQSPKYLFRKEGQNVTLSCEQNLNHDAMYWYRQDPGQGLRLIYYSQIVNDFQKGDIAEGYSVSREKKESFPLTVTSAQKNPTAFYLCASSIDLGLETQYFGPGTRLLVL.

CDR3 sequence reads: CASLAGPSTDTQYF. The CDR3 region has the DNA TGTGCCAGCCTAGCGGGTCCTAGCACAGATACGCAGTATTTT. V and J are TRBV7-2 and TRBJ2-3, with 8 nucleotides matching TRBD2. This CDR3 region has 14 residues. From germline, CDR1 is SGHTA and CDR2 FQGNSA. V lost 8 bases, J lost 0 bases, and 4 bases stayed unmatched.

The chain couples TRBV14 to TRBJ1-6; D is ambiguous. Germline V gene lookup returns CDR1 SGHDN and CDR2 FVKESK. V lost 0 bases, J lost 8 bases, and 5 bases lay in between. CDR3 size: 13 residues. The DNA for the CDR3 is TGTGCCAGCAGCCAAGATCTGGATTCACCCCTCCACTTT. It encodes CASSQDLDSPLHF. Full variable domain (rest looked up from reference TRBV14 and TRBJ1-6): EAGVTQFPSHSVIEKGQTVTLRCDPISGHDNLYWYRRVMGKEIKFLLHFVKESKQDESGMPNNRFLAERTGGTYSTLKVQPAELEDSGVYFCASSQDLDSPLHFGNGTRLTVT.

This chain uses TRBV6-5 with TRBJ1-2; D possibly corresponds to TRBD1 (5 bases). This CDR3 is 14 amino acids long. Between the trimmed V and J ends, which lost 7 bases and 4 bases, there was a span of 16 bases. The V gene's germline CDR1 is MNHEY and CDR2 SVGAGI. The CDR3 sequence is CASKAGQLSYGYTF. CDR3 in DNA: TGTGCCAGCAAAGCAGGGCAACTCTCCTATGGCTACACCTTC.

This clone was seen a handful of times. The chain carries TRBV28 and TRBJ1-4; D is unclear. CDR1 MDHEN and CDR2 SYDVKM come from the germline V gene. Trimming removed 6 bases at V and 7 bases at J, with 3 bases between. This CDR3 comprises 10 residues. CDR3 coding DNA: TGTGCCAGCAGGGGTGAAAAACTGTTTTTT. Amino acid sequence: CASRGEKLFF.

This sequence joins TRBV5-1 and TRBJ2-7; 7 positions match TRBD1. CDR1 and CDR2 (germline): SGHRS, YFSETQ. Unmatched junction bases numbered 16, after V lost 6 bases and J lost 4 bases. This CDR3 comprises 16 residues. This CDR3 is CASKSNLGQLRYEQYF. In DNA form, the CDR3 reads TGCGCCAGCAAAAGTAACTTGGGACAGTTGAGGTACGAGCAGTACTTC.

The J gene is TRBJ1-2, the V gene TRBV5-1; D gene uncertain. CDR3 size: 15 residues. CDR1 is SGHRS and CDR2 is YFSETQ in the germline V gene. V was trimmed by 0 bases and J by 5 bases, leaving 14 bases between them. The CDR3 is CASSLDMASFYGYTF. The CDR3 coding sequence is TGCGCCAGCAGCTTGGATATGGCGAGCTTTTATGGCTACACCTTC.

This chain uses TRBV12-3 or TRBV12-4 with TRBJ2-7; D is ambiguous. Trimming cost V 2 bases and J 5 bases, with 10 bases left between them. The CDR3 runs to 13 residues. CDR3 region: CASSLFSWHEQYF. The CDR3 nucleotides read TGTGCCAGCAGTTTATTCTCTTGGCACGAGCAGTACTTC.

The rearrangement joins TRBV7-3 to TRBJ2-2; no firm D call. Trimming left V 5 bases short and J 1 base short, with 2 bases between. CDR1 SGHTA and CDR2 FQGTGA come from the germline V gene. The CDR3 has 12 amino acids. The CDR3 sequence: CASSENTGELFF. The DNA for the CDR3 is TGTGCCAGCAGCGAGAACACCGGGGAGCTGTTTTTT.

This chain joins TRBV6-5 and TRBJ1-1; D perhaps matches TRBD1 (5 bases). The V end lost 4 bases, the J end lost 8 bases, and 8 bases lay between the germline ends. The CDR3 is 11 amino acids. The germline gives CDR1 MNHEY, CDR2 SVGAGI. The CDR3 coding sequence is TGTGCCAGCAGTTTGGGGGAAGAAGCTTTCTTT. Residues: CASSLGEEAFF.